Each of the 23 T cell receptor beta chains below was sequenced from the same sample in a study of graft-versus-host responses after intestinal transplantation. TCRdb's table, derived via immunoSEQ multiplex PCR, lists solely in-frame clones and lacks some. Of 80,000 or so clones in the sample, 92% are singletons; the top ten hold roughly 0.72%. The material was PBMCs, obtained 98 days after intestinal transplantation. These receptors originate from a human patient who received an intestinal transplant, so some T cells may come from the graft donor.

The gene calls are TRBV9 and TRBJ2-1; TRBD2 agrees at 12 bases. The CDR3 has 17 residues. The trim removed 3 bases at V and 7 bases at J, leaving 11 bases unmatched. Germline V gene lookup returns CDR1 SGDLS and CDR2 YYNGEE. The chain's CDR3 is CASSAEIGLAGSNEQFF. Here the CDR3 DNA reads TGTGCCAGCAGCGCCGAAATCGGACTAGCGGGGTCTAATGAGCAGTTCTTC.

The chain has TRBV5-1 and TRBJ2-1, with D tentatively TRBD1 (6 bases). Trimming stripped 1 base from V and 3 bases from J, with 8 bases between. CDR1 and CDR2 (germline): SGHRS, YFSETQ. The CDR3 runs to 14 residues. In DNA, the CDR3 is TGCGCCAGCAGCTTGCCAGGGGACTACAATGAGCAGTTCTTC. Its protein is CASSLPGDYNEQFF.

The V and J genes are TRBV7-3 and TRBJ1-4, with TRBD1 as a possible D gene (5 bases). Germline V gene lookup returns CDR1 SGHTA and CDR2 FQGTGA. The CDR3 has 15 amino acids. Trimming took 5 bases from V and 10 from J, leaving 20 bases between them. This CDR3 is CASSLNRTWGVKLFF. CDR3 nucleotide sequence: TGTGCCAGCAGCCTAAACAGGACCTGGGGCGTAAAACTGTTTTTT.

This chain uses TRBV6-1 with TRBJ2-7, with D tentatively TRBD1 (6 bases). The CDR3 covers 15 residues. The germline V gene encodes CDR1 MNHNS and CDR2 SASEGT. The V and J ends lost 7 bases and 2 bases respectively, with 18 bases between them. CDR3 nucleotide sequence: TGTGCCAGCAAGCACCAACAGGGTGGGGCCTACGAGCAGTACTTC. Residues: CASKHQQGGAYEQYF.

V usage is TRBV15 and J usage is TRBJ1-2; D gene unclear. The length of the CDR3 is 13 residues. The ends were cut back, 4 bases at V and 2 bases at J, with 8 bases in the middle. Germline V CDR1 and CDR2: LNHNV, YYDKDF (reference sequence). The CDR3 DNA sequence: TGTGCCACCAGCACTGGTGAGAACTATGGCTACACCTTC. Its protein is CATSTGENYGYTF. The full variable domain, completed using reference TRBV15 and TRBJ1-2, is DAMVIQNPRYQVTQFGKPVTLSCSQTLNHNVMYWYQQKSSQAPKLLFHYYDKDFNNEADTPDNFQSRRPNTSFCFLDIRSPGLGDTAMYLCATSTGENYGYTFGSGTRLTVV.

This chain uses TRBV21-1 with TRBJ2-5; the D call TRBD1 from the table was never checked on the DNA. TRBV21-1 is designated a pseudogene. The CDR3 loop spans 12 amino acids. The CDR3 sequence is CASEDRQETRYF. CDR3 nucleotide sequence: TGTGCCAGCGAAGACAGACAAGAGACCCGGTACTTC.

The chain combines TRBV19 with TRBJ2-1, with a weak D call TRBD2 (6 bases). V lost 0 bases, J lost 6 bases, and 9 bases lay in between. The germline V gene encodes CDR1 LNHDA and CDR2 SQIVND (reference sequence). This CDR3 region has 14 residues. The CDR3 DNA reads as TGTGCCAGTAGTATAGATCCTAGCGTCAATGAGCAGTTCTTC. Its protein is CASSIDPSVNEQFF.

Concerning this clone itself: The sample carries other DNA sequences with the same CDR3. The chain joins TRBV7-2 to TRBJ2-7; 9 bases line up with TRBD1. Germline CDR1 is SGHTA and CDR2 is FQGNSA. After removal of 1 base from V and 2 bases from J, the junction contained 0 bases not matched to a gene. The CDR3 is made up of 14 amino acids. CDR3 sequence: CASSLGQGAYEQYF. Written as DNA, the CDR3 is TGTGCCAGCAGCTTAGGACAGGGGGCCTACGAGCAGTACTTC.

The CDR3 sequence: CASSPGGPYEQYF. The CDR3 nucleotides read TGTGCCAGCAGTCCCGGGGGACCCTACGAGCAGTACTTC. The chain combines TRBV28 with TRBJ2-7, with a possible D match to TRBD2 (6 bases). V was cut by 5 bases and J by 2 bases, with 10 bases left in between. The V gene's germline CDR1 is MDHEN and CDR2 SYDVKM. The CDR3 covers 13 residues.

This clone has only one observation. CDR3 coding DNA: TGTGCCAGCAGCCGCCCAGGAGCTACCCCTTACGAGCAGTACTTC. Its protein is CASSRPGATPYEQYF. The chain is built from TRBV4-2 and TRBJ2-7; D gene ambiguous. The CDR3 has 15 amino acids. Trimming took 4 bases from V and 4 from J, leaving 17 bases between them. Germline-derived CDR1 and CDR2 are LGHNA and YNFKEQ.

CDR3 DNA: TGTGCCAGCAGCTTAGATCCAGCAGGGGTAGACGAGCAGTACTTC. This encodes CASSLDPAGVDEQYF. The V call is TRBV11-2, the J call TRBJ2-7, with D possibly TRBD1 on 6 matching bases. Germline lookup yields CDR1 SGHAT and CDR2 FQNNGV. V shed 0 bases and J shed 5 bases, with 14 bases lying between them. CDR3 length: 15 residues.

The chain has TRBV28 and TRBJ1-1; D is perhaps TRBD1 (5 bases). The length of the CDR3 is 13 residues. Trimming removed 7 bases from V and 7 bases from J, with 16 bases in between. Germline V CDR1 and CDR2: MDHEN, SYDVKM. The CDR3 sequence: CASTLTREGEAFF. In DNA form, the CDR3 reads TGTGCCAGCACATTGACCAGGGAGGGTGAAGCTTTCTTT.

The rearrangement joins TRBV30 to TRBJ2-7; 12 bases are shared with TRBD2. The germline V gene encodes CDR1 GTSNPN and CDR2 SVGIG (reference sequence). This CDR3 has 17 amino acids. After removal of 1 base from V and 1 base from J, the junction contained 8 bases not matched to a gene. The CDR3 sequence is CAWSDDSLAGGSYEQYF. In DNA, the CDR3 is TGTGCCTGGAGTGACGACTCGCTAGCGGGAGGGTCCTACGAGCAGTACTTC.

The rearrangement uses TRBV6-5 and TRBJ1-1; tentative D call: TRBD1 (5 bases). Germline CDR1 MNHEY, CDR2 SVGAGI. V was cut by 7 bases and J by 11 bases, with 23 bases left in between. The CDR3 extends over 14 amino acids. This CDR3 reads CASTTRGFIRTAFF. DNA for the CDR3: TGTGCCAGCACCACCCGGGGGTTTATACGGACGGCTTTCTTT.

The chain employs TRBV30 and TRBJ2-7; D uncertain. The CDR3 loop spans 14 amino acids. Trimming removed 3 bases from V and 2 bases from J, with 14 bases in between. CDR1 and CDR2 from the germline V gene are GTSNPN and SVGIG (reference sequence). CDR3: CAWRQKALAYEQYF. The CDR3 bases are TGTGCCTGGAGGCAAAAGGCATTGGCCTACGAGCAGTACTTC.

The rearrangement uses TRBV4-1 and TRBJ2-5, with D perhaps being TRBD1 or TRBD2 (5 bases each). Trimming removed 3 bases at V and 0 bases at J, with 11 bases between. This CDR3 contains 15 residues. CDR1 MGHRA and CDR2 YSYEKL come from the germline V gene. CDR3 sequence: CASSHSGTDQETQYF. The CDR3 nucleotides are TGCGCCAGCAGCCACTCCGGGACCGACCAAGAGACCCAGTACTTC.

The chain combines TRBV7-3 with TRBJ2-3, with 10 bases that match TRBD2. The ends lost 4 bases at V and 1 base at J; junction bases unmatched: 2. Germline V gene data show CDR1 as SGHTA and CDR2 as FQGTGA. CDR3 length: 15 amino acids. In nucleotides, the CDR3 is TGTGCCAGCAGCTGGGGGACTAGCGGCACAGATACGCAGTATTTT. Its translation is CASSWGTSGTDTQYF.

The gene calls are TRBV28 and TRBJ1-1; no reliable D call. With 3 bases removed from V and 11 bases from J, the gap between germline ends came to 10 bases. The length of the CDR3 is 11 residues. Germline V gene sequence: CDR1 MDHEN, CDR2 SYDVKM. For the CDR3, the DNA is TGTGCCAGCAGTTTGGCGGGATCGGCTTTCTTT. This sequence encodes CASSLAGSAFF.

This clone was seen only once. V is TRBV5-3 and J is TRBJ2-1; possibly TRBD2 for D (7 bases). TRBV5-3 is labeled an ORF, and its function is uncertain. The V gene lost 4 bases and the J gene lost 7 bases, with 15 bases spanning the gap. CDR3 size: 14 residues. The CDR3 DNA follows: TGTGCCAGAAGCCCCGGGGGGCAAGAAAATGAGCAGTTCTTC. Translation: CARSPGGQENEQFF.

V gene TRBV5-4 combines with J gene TRBJ2-2; D not resolved. The CDR3 is made up of 14 amino acids. CDR1 is SGHNT, CDR2 YYREEE, per germline (reference sequence). V lost 4 bases to trimming and J lost 4 bases, with 11 bases between them. CDR3 sequence reads: CASSQDPGTGELFF. The CDR3 bases are TGTGCCAGCAGCCAGGACCCGGGCACCGGGGAGCTGTTTTTT.

This clone came up a few times. The chain joins TRBV6-1 to TRBJ1-2; D remains ambiguous. Germline values: CDR1 MNHNS, CDR2 SASEGT. The ends were cut back, 5 bases at V and 3 bases at J, with 1 base in the middle. The CDR3 consists of 10 residues. CDR3 sequence reads: CASSYYGYTF. DNA for the CDR3: TGTGCCAGCAGTTACTATGGCTACACCTTC.

Of note for this clone: Other DNA sequences from this sample encode an identical CDR3 as well. The chain has TRBV5-1 and TRBJ1-2; a possible D gene is TRBD1 (6 bases). The CDR3 sequence is 11 residues long. V was trimmed by 7 bases and J by 8 bases, leaving 12 bases between them. CDR1 is SGHRS, CDR2 YFSETQ, per germline. CDR3 DNA sequence: TGCGCCAGCTGGGGAGGGGGGGGCTACACCTTC. It encodes CASWGGGGYTF.

This rearrangement joins TRBV18 to TRBJ2-7, with D tentatively TRBD2 (5 bases). Trimming removed 5 bases at V and 6 bases at J, with 23 bases between. Germline V gene sequence: CDR1 KGHSH, CDR2 LQKENI. This CDR3 has 16 residues. This CDR3 is CASSALGLLSFGEQYF. The DNA of the CDR3 is TGTGCCAGCTCAGCACTTGGACTCCTAAGTTTCGGCGAGCAGTACTTC.